The rows below give T cell receptor beta chains drawn from one sample of a study of cytomegalovirus exposure and HLA in healthy donors. Produced via immunoSEQ multiplex PCR; TCRdb's table is partial and in-frame only. The sample holds around 190,000 clones; roughly 86% are singletons and the top ten take more than 5.5%. The sample comprised PBMCs. The receptors derive from a man between 25 and 39 years old in good health and CMV-seropositive. Both conserved end residues are part of each CDR3. D genes are given only for firm matches. Rows may omit the clone size; those that give it use once, few, many or a size class.

abundance	j_gene	v_gene	d_gene	CDR3nt	CDR3aa
once	TRBJ2-7	TRBV5-1	TRBD1	TGCGCCAGCAGTCACGGGACAGGGCCTTACGAGCAGTACTTC	CASSHGTGPYEQYF
.	TRBJ2-7	TRBV6-1	.	TGTGCCAGCAGCGAGGGACTCTCTAAGCAGTACTTC	CASSEGLSKQYF
once	TRBJ2-3	TRBV28	TRBD2	TGTGCCAGCAGCCCCCCTAGCGGTAGCACAGATACGCAGTATTTT	CASSPPSGSTDTQYF
.	TRBJ2-1	TRBV9	.	TGTGCCAGCAGCGTAGTGAGTGGCCTAGGAAGCAATGAGCAGTTCTTC	CASSVVSGLGSNEQFF
once	TRBJ2-6	TRBV10-3	.	TGTGCCATCACTAGCGTAACCTCTGGGGCCAACGTCCTGACTTTC	CAITSVTSGANVLTF
.	TRBJ1-6	TRBV27	TRBD1	TGTGCCAGCAGCCGGAAAGGGGGCTTTTCACCCCTCCACTTT	CASSRKGGFSPLHF
.	TRBJ2-3	TRBV2	TRBD2	TGTGCCAGCAGTGTGGCTAGCGGGGGGCTCACAGATACGCAGTATTTT	CASSVASGGLTDTQYF
.	TRBJ1-5	TRBV23-1	.	TGCGCCAGCAGTCAATCGCCAGGTTCTGGGCAGCCCCAGCATTTT	CASSQSPGSGQPQHF
.	TRBJ2-7	TRBV9	.	TGTGCCAGCAGCCCGAGTCCCTCCCGCTTTAGCTACGAGCAGTACTTC	CASSPSPSRFSYEQYF
.	TRBJ2-1	TRBV30	.	TGTGCCTGCCTTCCTCGAGAGCAGTTCTTC	CACLPREQFF
once	TRBJ2-4	TRBV18	.	TGTGCCAGCTCACTCTCCGGGACATCTTTTAACAACATTCAGTACTTC	CASSLSGTSFNNIQYF
many	TRBJ2-7	TRBV4-1	TRBD1	TGCGCCAGCAGCCAAGACGGGACAGCGTTTTACGAGCAGTACTTC	CASSQDGTAFYEQYF
few	TRBJ1-1	TRBV5-4	.	TGTGCCAGCAGCTTGGTGGGGAGGACTGAAGCTTTCTTT	CASSLVGRTEAFF
.	TRBJ1-2	TRBV30	.	TGTGCCTGGAGTGGCGGGGGCATCGGTACATATGGCTACACCTTC	CAWSGGGIGTYGYTF
.	TRBJ1-4	TRBV7-2	.	TGTGCCAGCAGCGTACAGGGCTTTGATGAAAAACTGTTTTTT	CASSVQGFDEKLFF
.	TRBJ1-1	TRBV19	.	TGTGCCAGTAGTGTTAGTGGTGAAGCTTTCTTT	CASSVSGEAFF
.	TRBJ2-5	TRBV18	.	TGTGCCAGCTCACCACTGACAAAAGAGACCCAGTACTTC	CASSPLTKETQYF
.	TRBJ2-5	TRBV11-3	.	TGTGCCAGCACGGTAGGGACAGAGACCCAGTACTTC	CASTVGTETQYF
.	TRBJ1-4	TRBV6-5	TRBD1	TGTGCCAGCAAACTGGGACAGGGGAATGAAAAACTGTTTTTT	CASKLGQGNEKLFF
.	TRBJ2-1	TRBV13	.	TGTGCCAGCAGCTTAGGGACAGGATACAATGAGCAGTTCTTC	CASSLGTGYNEQFF
.	TRBJ2-5	TRBV7-6	.	TGTGCCAGCAGCCAGGGAGAGACCCAGTACTTC	CASSQGETQYF
.	TRBJ1-4	TRBV5-1	.	TGCGCCAGCAGCTTGACTAAGTTCGGACACCTAGAAGATGAAAAACTGTTTTTT	CASSLTKFGHLEDEKLFF
.	TRBJ1-2	TRBV7-9	.	TGTGCCAGCAGCTCGGAACCCCGGGACGCCAGGGGCTACACCTTC	CASSSEPRDARGYTF
.	TRBJ2-1	TRBV2	.	TGTGCCAGCAGGGGGCTAGCCATCAATGAGCAGTTCTTC	CASRGLAINEQFF
.	TRBJ2-3	TRBV5-1	.	TGCGCCAGCAGCCCAGGACAGCCCAACACAGATACGCAGTATTTT	CASSPGQPNTDTQYF
.	TRBJ2-5	TRBV10-3	.	TGTGCCATCAGTGAGTCTCTTGGGAGAGAGACCCAGTACTTC	CAISESLGRETQYF
few	TRBJ2-7	TRBV6-1	.	TGTGCCAGCAGTGCACTCCCCGGGGCGTACGAGCAGTACTTC	CASSALPGAYEQYF
.	TRBJ2-2	TRBV29-1	TRBD2	TGCAGCGTTGAAGGACTAGCGGGAGTTGCGAACACCGGGGAGCTGTTTTTT	CSVEGLAGVANTGELFF
few	TRBJ2-3	TRBV2	TRBD2	TGTGCCAGCAGCAACTGGGGACTAGCGGGAGACACAGATACGCAGTATTTT	CASSNWGLAGDTDTQYF
.	TRBJ1-1	TRBV29-1	.	TGCAGCGTTCACTCGGCAAGTGAAGCTTTCTTT	CSVHSASEAFF
.	TRBJ1-2	TRBV6-1	.	TGTGCCAGCGAGGCGGGGGGCTTTAACTATGGCTACACCTTC	CASEAGGFNYGYTF
.	TRBJ2-7	TRBV4-1	.	TGCGCCAGCAGCCAAGATCAGGGGGGAAGCTCCTACGAGCAGTACTTC	CASSQDQGGSSYEQYF
.	TRBJ1-1	TRBV7-9	.	TGTGCCACAGGGCCTGCGGACACTGAAGCTTTCTTT	CATGPADTEAFF
once	TRBJ1-4	TRBV30	.	TGTGCCTGGAGTGTACGCGGGGACGGTAATGAAAAACTGTTTTTT	CAWSVRGDGNEKLFF
.	TRBJ1-5	TRBV2	.	TGTGCCAGCTCAACAGAGGGTAGCAATCAGCCCCAGCATTTT	CASSTEGSNQPQHF
.	TRBJ2-2	TRBV19	.	TGTGCCAGTAGTATATCCTCGAACACCGGGGAGCTGTTTTTT	CASSISSNTGELFF
.	TRBJ1-4	TRBV5-6	TRBD1	TGTGCCAGCAGCTTGGACGGGGACAGTCGAGAAAAACTGTTTTTT	CASSLDGDSREKLFF
.	TRBJ2-7	TRBV6-6	TRBD1	TGTGCCAGCAGTTACTCGCGGGACAGGGGTGACGAGCAGTACTTC	CASSYSRDRGDEQYF
.	TRBJ2-2	TRBV5-1	.	TGCGCCAGCAGCTTGTTTGCCTACACCGGGGAGCTGTTTTTT	CASSLFAYTGELFF
.	TRBJ1-3	TRBV7-9	.	TGTGCCAGCAGCTCCTTTGTGGGGTTGGGAAACACCATATATTTT	CASSSFVGLGNTIYF
.	TRBJ2-3	TRBV4-1	.	TGCGCCAGCAGCCGGAGTCTGACAGATACGCAGTATTTT	CASSRSLTDTQYF
medium-sized	TRBJ2-1	TRBV6-6	.	TGTGCCAGCAGTACCCTGACTTCTGAGCAGTTCTTC	CASSTLTSEQFF
.	TRBJ2-3	TRBV20-1	TRBD2	TGCAGTGCCGGGGAGGGAGCGCAGTATTTT	CSAGEGAQYF
.	TRBJ1-2	TRBV6-5	.	TGTGCCAGCAAGATTGGGCTAACATATGGCTACACCTTC	CASKIGLTYGYTF
.	TRBJ2-1	TRBV2	TRBD1	TGTGCCAGCAGCGTTCCTACAGGGGGCAGCTCCTACAATGAGCAGTTCTTC	CASSVPTGGSSYNEQFF
.	TRBJ1-2	TRBV18	.	TGTGCCAGCTCAACGGGGGTACCTGATGGCTACACCTTC	CASSTGVPDGYTF
.	TRBJ1-5	TRBV11-2	.	TGTGCCAGCAGCTCCGGAACCCCAGGGTGGCCAAATCAGCCCCAGCATTTT	CASSSGTPGWPNQPQHF
.	TRBJ2-3	TRBV2	.	TGTGCCAGCACTGGAGGGGCTGTCACAGATACGCAGTATTTT	CASTGGAVTDTQYF
.	TRBJ2-6	TRBV4-3	TRBD1	TGCGCCAGCAGCCCGACAGGGGGAAGCTCTGGGGCCAACGTCCTGACTTTC	CASSPTGGSSGANVLTF
.	TRBJ2-1	TRBV27	TRBD1	TGTGCCAGCAGTTTCACGTCAGGGGGCTTCGCGGCCCTTTCCAATGAGCAGTTCTTC	CASSFTSGGFAALSNEQFF
.	TRBJ2-7	TRBV27	.	TGTGCCAGCAGGACCGGGACGGGAGCCTACGAGCAGTACTTC	CASRTGTGAYEQYF
.	TRBJ1-3	TRBV11-3	TRBD1	TGTGCCAGCAGCAGCACTTGGACAGGGAGCTACAACACCATATATTTT	CASSSTWTGSYNTIYF
.	TRBJ2-5	TRBV19	TRBD2	TGTGCCAGTTCCCTCGGACTAGCGGGGGATTCACAAGAGACCCAGTACTTC	CASSLGLAGDSQETQYF
.	TRBJ2-7	TRBV5-6	.	TGTGCCAGCAGCTATCAGGGGATCAACGAGCAGTACTTC	CASSYQGINEQYF